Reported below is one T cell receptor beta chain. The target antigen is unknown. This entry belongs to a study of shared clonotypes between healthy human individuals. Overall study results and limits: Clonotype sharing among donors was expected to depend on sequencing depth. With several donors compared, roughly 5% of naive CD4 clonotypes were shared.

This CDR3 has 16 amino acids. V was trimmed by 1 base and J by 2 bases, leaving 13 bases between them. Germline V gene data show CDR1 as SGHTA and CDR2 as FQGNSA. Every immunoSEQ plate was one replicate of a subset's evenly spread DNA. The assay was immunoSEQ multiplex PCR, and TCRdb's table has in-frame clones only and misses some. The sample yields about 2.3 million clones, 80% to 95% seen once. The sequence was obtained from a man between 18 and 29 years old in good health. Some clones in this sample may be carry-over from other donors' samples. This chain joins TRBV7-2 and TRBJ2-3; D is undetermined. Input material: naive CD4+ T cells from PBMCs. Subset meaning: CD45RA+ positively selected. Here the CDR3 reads CASSLVAVANTDTQYF. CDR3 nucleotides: TGTGCCAGCAGCTTAGTCGCGGTCGCCAACACAGATACGCAGTATTTT. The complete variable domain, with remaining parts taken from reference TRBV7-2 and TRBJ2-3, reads GAGVSQSPSNKVTEKGKDVELRCDPISGHTALYWYRQSLGQGLEFLIYFQGNSAPDKSGLPSDRFSAERTGGSVSTLTIQRTQQEDSAVYLCASSLVAVANTDTQYFGPGTRLTVL.